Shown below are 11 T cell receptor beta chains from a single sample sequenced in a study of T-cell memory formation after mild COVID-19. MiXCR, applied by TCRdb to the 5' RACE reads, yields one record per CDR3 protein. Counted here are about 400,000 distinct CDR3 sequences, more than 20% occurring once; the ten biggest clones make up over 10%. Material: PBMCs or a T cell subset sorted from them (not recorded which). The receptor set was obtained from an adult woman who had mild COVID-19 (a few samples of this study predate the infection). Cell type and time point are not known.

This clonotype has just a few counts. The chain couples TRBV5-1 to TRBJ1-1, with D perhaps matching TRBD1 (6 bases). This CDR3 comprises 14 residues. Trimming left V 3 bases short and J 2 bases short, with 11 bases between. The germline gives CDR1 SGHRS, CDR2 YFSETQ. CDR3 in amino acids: CASSSGTPNTEAFF. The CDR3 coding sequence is TGCGCCAGCAGCTCCGGGACACCCAACACTGAAGCTTTCTTT.

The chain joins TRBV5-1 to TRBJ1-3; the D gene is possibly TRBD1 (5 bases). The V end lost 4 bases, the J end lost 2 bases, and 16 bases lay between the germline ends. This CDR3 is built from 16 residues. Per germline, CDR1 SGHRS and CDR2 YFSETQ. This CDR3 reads CASSPNQGTPGNTIYF. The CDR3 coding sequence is TGCGCCAGCAGCCCTAACCAGGGTACCCCTGGAAACACCATATATTTT.

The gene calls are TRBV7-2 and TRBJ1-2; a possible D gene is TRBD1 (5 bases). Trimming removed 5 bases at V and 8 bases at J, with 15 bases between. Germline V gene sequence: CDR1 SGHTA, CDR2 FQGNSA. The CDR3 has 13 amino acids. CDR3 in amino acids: CASSPPGTWGYTF. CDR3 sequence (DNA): TGTGCCAGCAGCCCCCCCGGGACTTGGGGCTACACCTTC. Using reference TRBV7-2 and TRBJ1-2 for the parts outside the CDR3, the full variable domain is GAGVSQSPSNKVTEKGKDVELRCDPISGHTALYWYRQSLGQGLEFLIYFQGNSAPDKSGLPSDRFSAERTGGSVSTLTIQRTQQEDSAVYLCASSPPGTWGYTFGSGTRLTVV.

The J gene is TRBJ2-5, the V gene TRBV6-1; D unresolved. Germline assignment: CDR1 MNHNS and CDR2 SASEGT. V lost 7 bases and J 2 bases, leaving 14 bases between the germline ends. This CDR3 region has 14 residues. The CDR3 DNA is TGTGCCAGCACCCAACGGGCTCCTCAAGAGACCCAGTACTTC. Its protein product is CASTQRAPQETQYF.

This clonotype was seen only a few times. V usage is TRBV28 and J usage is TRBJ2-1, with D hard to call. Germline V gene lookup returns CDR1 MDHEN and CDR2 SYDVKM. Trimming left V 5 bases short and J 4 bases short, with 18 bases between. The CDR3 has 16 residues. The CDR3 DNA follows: TGTGCCAGCAGTCCCTCCATAGCTACAACTTACAATGAGCAGTTCTTC. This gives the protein CASSPSIATTYNEQFF.

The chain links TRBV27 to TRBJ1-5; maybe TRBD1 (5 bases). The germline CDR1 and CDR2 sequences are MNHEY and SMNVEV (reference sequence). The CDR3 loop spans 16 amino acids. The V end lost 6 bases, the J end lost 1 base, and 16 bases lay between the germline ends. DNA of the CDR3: TGTGCCAGCAGAGACACTGGACAAACAAGCAATCAGCCCCAGCATTTT. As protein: CASRDTGQTSNQPQHF.

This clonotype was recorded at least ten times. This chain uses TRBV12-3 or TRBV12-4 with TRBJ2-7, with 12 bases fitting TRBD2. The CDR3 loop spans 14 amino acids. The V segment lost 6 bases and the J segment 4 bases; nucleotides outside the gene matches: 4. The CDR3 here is CASRLTSGSYEQYF. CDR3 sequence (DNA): TGTGCCAGCAGGCTGACTAGCGGGAGTTACGAGCAGTACTTC.

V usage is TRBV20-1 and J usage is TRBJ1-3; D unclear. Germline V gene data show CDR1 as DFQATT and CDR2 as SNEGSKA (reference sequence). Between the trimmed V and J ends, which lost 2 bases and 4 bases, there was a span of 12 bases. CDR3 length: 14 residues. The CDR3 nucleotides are TGCAGTGCTAGACCCTGGGCCAGCGGAAACACCATATATTTT. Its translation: CSARPWASGNTIYF.

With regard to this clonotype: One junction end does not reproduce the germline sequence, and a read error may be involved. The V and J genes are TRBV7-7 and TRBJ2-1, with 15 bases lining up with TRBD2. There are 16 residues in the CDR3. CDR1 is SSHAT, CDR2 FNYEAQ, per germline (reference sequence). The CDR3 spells CASSSGLAGGYDEQFF. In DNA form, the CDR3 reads TGTGCTAGCAGCTCGGGACTAGCGGGAGGATACGATGAGCAGTTCTTC.

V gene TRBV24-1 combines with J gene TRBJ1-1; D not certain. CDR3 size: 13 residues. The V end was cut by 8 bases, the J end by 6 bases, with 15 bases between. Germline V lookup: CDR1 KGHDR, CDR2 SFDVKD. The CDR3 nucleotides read TGTGCCACCAAGGGCAGCGTAACGTCTGAAGCTTTCTTT. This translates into CATKGSVTSEAFF.

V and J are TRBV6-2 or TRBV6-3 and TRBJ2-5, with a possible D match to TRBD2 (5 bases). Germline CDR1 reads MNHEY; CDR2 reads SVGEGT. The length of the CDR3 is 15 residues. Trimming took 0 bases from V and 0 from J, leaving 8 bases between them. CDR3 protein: CASSYSADDQETQYF. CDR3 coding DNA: TGTGCCAGCAGTTACTCAGCGGACGACCAAGAGACCCAGTACTTC.